One sample yielded the 2 T cell receptor beta chains listed below, sequenced in a study of Ad26.COV2.S vaccination and SARS-CoV-2 variants. Treatment specified: some 20 received Ad26.COV2.S at low or high dose, single or two shots; 5 received placebo; per-sample allocation not given. Samples analyzed were those drawn on day 63 after the first vaccine or placebo injection. Here immunoSEQ multiplex PCR was the method, and the copy in TCRdb shows in-frame clones only, minus some. The data show around 500,000 clones, 89% seen once. The sequenced sample was peripheral blood, obtained in a trial of Ad26.COV2.S vaccine versus placebo. These receptors were collected from a person aged 18 to 65 who received the Ad26.COV2.S COVID-19 vaccine or a placebo.

V gene TRBV7-2 combines with J gene TRBJ2-7; D ambiguous. Trimming stripped 0 bases from V and 2 bases from J, with 11 bases between. CDR1 is SGHTA and CDR2 is FQGNSA in the germline V gene. The CDR3 sequence is 15 residues long. DNA of the CDR3: TGTGCCAGCAGCTTAGCGGTCAGCACTACCTACGAGCAGTACTTC. Translated: CASSLAVSTTYEQYF. Supplemented by reference TRBV7-2 and TRBJ2-7, the full variable domain reads GAGVSQSPSNKVTEKGKDVELRCDPISGHTALYWYRQSLGQGLEFLIYFQGNSAPDKSGLPSDRFSAERTGGSVSTLTIQRTQQEDSAVYLCASSLAVSTTYEQYFGPGTRLTVT.

This clone was seen a handful of times. The chain uses TRBV2 and TRBJ2-7; TRBD2 matches at 10 bases. CDR3 size: 14 residues. V was pared by 7 bases and J by 2 bases, with 5 bases of the junction left unmatched. Germline V CDR1 and CDR2: SNHLY, FYNNEI. The CDR3 DNA follows: TGTGCCAGCACTACTAGCGGGGCCGCCTACGAGCAGTACTTC. Translation: CASTTSGAAYEQYF. Supplemented by reference TRBV2 and TRBJ2-7, the full variable domain reads EPEVTQTPSHQVTQMGQEVILRCVPISNHLYFYWYRQILGQKVEFLVSFYNNEISEKSEIFDDQFSVERPDGSNFTLKIRSTKLEDSAMYFCASTTSGAAYEQYFGPGTRLTVT.